These 27 T cell receptor beta chains were all obtained from the same sample, sequenced in a study of regulatory T cells in long-lasting Graves disease. Construction of TCR beta libraries relied on iRepertoire HTBI primers and on Arm-PCR targeting CDR3 regions. MiXCR, run by TCRdb on the multiplex PCR reads, gives a single entry per CDR3 protein. The sample consists of about 460,000 distinct CDR3 sequences, less than 25% of them appearing once. This sample's time point: persistent/refractory GD, antithyroid drugs over 5 years with positive TRAb. After RNA was extracted from PBMCs, the TCR library was made from it. The source was peripheral blood mononuclear cells (PBMCs), collected when the disease was refractory, from a patient treated with antithyroid drugs. The receptors were gathered from a female donor with Graves disease.

As to this clonotype: With a much larger clone just one base away, this may be a read error. The rearrangement uses TRBV24-1 and TRBJ2-2; 7 nucleotides agree with TRBD2. This CDR3 contains 16 residues. Trimming took 5 bases from V and 2 from J; bases not matched to a gene: 7. CDR1 is KGHDR and CDR2 is SFDVKD in the germline V gene. The CDR3 sequence is CATSANGGINTGELFF. CDR3 nucleotide sequence: TGTGCCACCAGTGCGAACGGGGGGATCAACACCGGGGAGCTGTTTTTT.

This clonotype was picked up many times. This chain links TRBV28 with TRBJ1-4, with 8 nucleotides matching TRBD1. The junction had 3 bases not matched to a gene; V was cut back by 4 bases and J by 5 bases. This CDR3 region has 14 residues. From germline, CDR1 is MDHEN and CDR2 SYDVKM. Here the CDR3 DNA reads TGTGCCAGCAGTTGGGACAGGAGGAATGAAAAACTGTTTTTT. It translates to CASSWDRRNEKLFF.

This clonotype has ten or more counts. This rearrangement joins TRBV19 to TRBJ1-6; 7 bases agree with TRBD1. Germline V gives CDR1 LNHDA, CDR2 SQIVND (reference sequence). The J segment lost 7 bases and the V segment lost 6 bases, leaving 6 bases of the junction unmatched. The CDR3 is 14 amino acids. This CDR3 is CASRVGTVNSPLHF. The CDR3, as DNA: TGTGCCAGTAGGGTAGGGACAGTCAATTCACCCCTCCACTTT.

This clonotype came up a few times. The V gene is TRBV7-9, the J gene TRBJ1-5; D perhaps matches TRBD1 (5 bases). This CDR3 comprises 12 residues. CDR1 is SEHNR and CDR2 is FQNEAQ in the germline V gene (reference sequence). The germline V and J ends were trimmed by 4 bases and 11 bases, with 12 bases remaining between them. The CDR3 spells CASSSDQGAQHF. The CDR3, as DNA: TGTGCCAGCAGCTCAGACCAGGGAGCCCAGCATTTT.

This clonotype appeared many times. V usage is TRBV6-1 and J usage is TRBJ1-4; no clear D. Germline assignment: CDR1 MNHNS and CDR2 SASEGT. Trimming cost V 5 bases and J 8 bases, with 18 bases left between them. This CDR3 spans 15 amino acids. The CDR3 loop reads CASSMGAAGWEKLFF. DNA for the CDR3: TGTGCCAGCAGTATGGGTGCGGCAGGTTGGGAAAAACTGTTTTTT.

The chain links TRBV6-1 to TRBJ2-1; 12 positions match TRBD2. CDR3 size: 14 residues. V trimming: 7 bases; J trimming: 10 bases; junction bases outside the gene matches: 8. The V gene's germline CDR1 is MNHNS and CDR2 SASEGT. CDR3 DNA: TGTGCCAGCACCCGGGTAGGGACTAGCGGGGAGCAGTTCTTC. Translating gives CASTRVGTSGEQFF.

The V gene is TRBV19, the J gene TRBJ1-5, with unresolved D. The CDR3 is 14 residues long. Germline loops: CDR1 LNHDA, CDR2 SQIVND (reference sequence). Trimming stripped 6 bases from V and 7 bases from J, with 16 bases between. The CDR3 sequence is CASRAHGLEQPQHF. The CDR3 DNA is TGTGCCAGTAGAGCCCACGGTCTAGAGCAGCCCCAGCATTTT.

The chain joins TRBV11-3 to TRBJ2-1; D is uncertain. V dropped 1 base and J dropped 4 bases, with 11 bases sitting between them. The CDR3 is 15 amino acids. CDR1 and CDR2 from the germline V gene are SGHNT and YENEEA. The CDR3 loop reads CASSLAAGIYNEQFF. CDR3 nucleotides: TGTGCCAGCAGCTTAGCGGCAGGAATTTACAATGAGCAGTTCTTC.

The chain carries TRBV18 and TRBJ1-2, with 7 bases identical to TRBD1. CDR1 is KGHSH and CDR2 is LQKENI in the germline V gene. The length of the CDR3 is 13 residues. V was pared by 6 bases and J by 8 bases, with 9 bases of the junction left unmatched. Here the CDR3 reads CASSPGTVSGYTF. The DNA for the CDR3 is TGTGCCAGCTCGCCCGGGACAGTTAGCGGCTACACCTTC.

About this clonotype: At one boundary the junction diverges from the germline segment, which might be a read error. The rearrangement links TRBV20-1 to TRBJ2-5, with 10 bases lining up with TRBD2. This CDR3 region has 15 residues. Germline-derived CDR1 and CDR2 are DFQATT and SNEGSKA (reference sequence). The CDR3 DNA reads TGCAGTGCTCGAATAGCGGGAGGAATTCAAGGGACCCAGTACTTC. The encoded protein is CSARIAGGIQGTQYF.

This chain links TRBV4-1 with TRBJ1-2, with 10 bases lining up with TRBD1. Germline assignment: CDR1 MGHRA and CDR2 YSYEKL. This CDR3 spans 15 amino acids. Germline trimming cut 0 bases from V and 8 bases from J; bases unmatched to any gene: 6. This chain's CDR3 is CASSQDQGTGEGYTF. CDR3 nucleotide sequence: TGCGCCAGCAGCCAAGATCAGGGGACAGGGGAAGGCTACACCTTC.

This clonotype was counted at least ten times. J is TRBJ2-7 and V is TRBV2; D uncertain. The CDR3 sequence is 12 residues long. Trimming shortened V by 0 bases and J by 5 bases, and 5 bases separated the two germline ends. Germline CDR1 SNHLY, CDR2 FYNNEI. The CDR3 DNA reads TGTGCCAGCAGTGAAGCGCGAAACGAGCAGTACTTC. This sequence encodes CASSEARNEQYF. The whole variable domain, filled in from reference TRBV2 and TRBJ2-7, reads EPEVTQTPSHQVTQMGQEVILRCVPISNHLYFYWYRQILGQKVEFLVSFYNNEISEKSEIFDDQFSVERPDGSNFTLKIRSTKLEDSAMYFCASSEARNEQYFGPGTRLTVT.

On this clonotype itself: This likely comes from a read error, as the CDR3 has no conserved phenylalanine or tryptophan at its end. V usage is TRBV2 and J usage is TRBJ1-1, with TRBD1 as a possible D gene (5 bases). Germline values: CDR1 SNHLY, CDR2 FYNNEI. CDR3 length: 15 residues. Here the CDR3 reads CAGSETGGGNTEAFL. The CDR3 nucleotides are TGTGCCGGCAGTGAAACTGGGGGAGGGAACACTGAAGCTTTCCTT.

The J gene is TRBJ1-2, the V gene TRBV4-3; 8 bases match TRBD1. The V gene's germline CDR1 is LGHNA and CDR2 YSLEER. V trimming: 0 bases; J trimming: 1 base; junction bases outside the gene matches: 7. There are 17 residues in the CDR3. CDR3 sequence reads: CASSQENRDRFNYGYTF. The CDR3 nucleotides are TGCGCCAGCAGCCAAGAAAACCGGGACAGGTTTAACTATGGCTACACCTTC.

This clonotype has ten or more counts. The V gene is TRBV7-9, the J gene TRBJ2-6; D might be TRBD1 or TRBD2, each matching 5 bases. Germline CDR1 and CDR2: SEHNR and FQNEAQ (reference sequence). Trimming shortened V by 5 bases and J by 0 bases, and 17 bases separated the two germline ends. CDR3 size: 18 residues. CDR3 protein: CASSARPGTDSGANVLTF. CDR3 nucleotides: TGTGCCAGCAGCGCAAGGCCGGGGACCGACTCTGGGGCCAACGTCCTGACTTTC.

The chain combines TRBV14 with TRBJ1-2; D call uncertain. This CDR3 region has 11 residues. Germline CDR1 SGHDN, CDR2 FVKESK. V was shortened by 1 base and J by 12 bases, with 9 bases between the two germline ends. The CDR3 loop reads CASSQAGDHTF. The CDR3, as DNA: TGTGCCAGCAGCCAAGCGGGAGATCACACCTTC. Combining the CDR3 with reference TRBV14 and TRBJ1-2 gives the whole variable domain EAGVTQFPSHSVIEKGQTVTLRCDPISGHDNLYWYRRVMGKEIKFLLHFVKESKQDESGMPNNRFLAERTGGTYSTLKVQPAELEDSGVYFCASSQAGDHTFGSGTRLTVV.

This chain joins TRBV4-1 and TRBJ2-4; D might be TRBD1 (6 bases). This CDR3 is built from 18 residues. With 2 bases removed from V and 0 bases from J, the gap between germline ends came to 17 bases. The germline V gene encodes CDR1 MGHRA and CDR2 YSYEKL. This CDR3 is CASSQHSGTLLAKNIQYF. The CDR3 DNA reads as TGCGCCAGCAGCCAACACTCCGGGACACTTCTAGCCAAAAACATTCAGTACTTC.

This CDR3 reads CASEDGGGNEQFF. In DNA, the CDR3 is TGTGCCAGCGAGGACGGGGGGGGCAATGAGCAGTTCTTC. The V and J genes are TRBV11-3 and TRBJ2-1; the match to TRBD2 covers 8 bases. The V gene's germline CDR1 is SGHNT and CDR2 YENEEA. The trim removed 8 bases at V and 6 bases at J, leaving 6 bases unmatched. There are 13 residues in the CDR3.

This clonotype showed up many times. The CDR3 region is CSANSGQYDQETQYF. The CDR3 DNA is TGCAGCGCCAATTCCGGACAGTACGACCAAGAGACCCAGTACTTC. The chain uses TRBV20-1 and TRBJ2-5; D might be TRBD1 (6 bases). The CDR3 runs to 15 residues. Germline values: CDR1 DFQATT, CDR2 SNEGSKA (reference sequence).

The sample holds a few counts of this clonotype. One junction end disagrees with the germline gene, perhaps due to a read error. The chain is built from TRBV7-7 and TRBJ2-5; D not certain. Germline V gives CDR1 SSHAT, CDR2 FNYEAQ (reference sequence). CDR3 length: 13 residues. CDR3 in DNA: TGTGCTAGCAGCTATAGTACCAGGGAGACCCAGTACTTC. It translates to CASSYSTRETQYF.

This clonotype was recorded many times. This sequence joins TRBV12-5 and TRBJ2-5; D unresolved. The germline gives CDR1 LGHNT, CDR2 FRNRAP. Deletions cut 0 bases from V and 9 bases from J, with 8 bases between. This CDR3 has 12 residues. CDR3 DNA sequence: TGTGCTAGTGGTTTGGTGCGACGGGCCCAGTACTTC. Protein sequence: CASGLVRRAQYF.

With respect to this clonotype: The CDR3 does not end in the conserved phenylalanine or tryptophan, so this is likely a read error. This chain links TRBV12-3 or TRBV12-4 with TRBJ1-1, with D perhaps TRBD1 (5 bases). The CDR3 extends over 13 amino acids. V lost 5 bases, J lost 2 bases, and 9 bases lay in between. Here the CDR3 reads CASSPGRNTEAFS. CDR3 nucleotide sequence: TGTGCCAGCAGTCCGGGACGAAACACTGAAGCTTTCTCT.

The rearrangement links TRBV29-1 to TRBJ1-2, with 9 bases identical to TRBD1. The CDR3 is 13 residues long. Trimming at V came to 4 bases and at J to 8 bases, leaving 8 bases not matched to a gene. Germline CDR1 SQVTM, CDR2 ANQGSEA. The CDR3 sequence: CSVVLQGAKGYTF. DNA for the CDR3: TGCAGCGTTGTATTACAGGGGGCTAAAGGCTACACCTTC.

This clonotype was detected ten times or more. V usage is TRBV2 and J usage is TRBJ1-6; tentatively, D is TRBD1 (6 bases). Trimming stripped 6 bases from V and 8 bases from J, with 11 bases between. The V gene's germline CDR1 is SNHLY and CDR2 FYNNEI. This CDR3 has 13 residues. The CDR3 nucleotides read TGTGCCAGCAGGGGCCCAGGGGATTCACCCCTCCACTTT. Its translation: CASRGPGDSPLHF.

The rearrangement links TRBV7-9 to TRBJ1-3; D call uncertain. CDR3 length: 14 residues. The germline V and J ends were trimmed by 7 bases and 3 bases, with 13 bases remaining between them. Germline CDR1 reads SEHNR; CDR2 reads FQNEAQ (reference sequence). The CDR3 is CASNLAGVGNTIYF. The CDR3, as DNA: TGTGCCAGCAATTTAGCCGGGGTTGGAAACACCATATATTTT.

The table lists this clonotype with a few counts. V and J are TRBV10-3 and TRBJ2-5; D possibly corresponds to TRBD2 (5 bases). The CDR3 sequence is 10 residues long. Germline CDR1 and CDR2: ENHRY and SYGVKD. Trimming cost V 8 bases and J 5 bases, with 6 bases left between them. The CDR3 is CAIGGETQYF. The CDR3 DNA follows: TGTGCCATCGGCGGGGAGACCCAGTACTTC.

Remarks on this clonotype: A single base separates this from a much larger clone, so it may be a read error. V and J are TRBV7-3 and TRBJ2-7, with 9 nucleotides matching TRBD2. The ends lost 3 bases at V and 3 bases at J; junction bases unmatched: 0. The CDR3 length is 13 residues. The germline gives CDR1 SGHTA, CDR2 FQGTGA. The CDR3 bases are TGTGCCAGCAGCTTTAGCGGGGGCTACGAGCAGTACTTC. Protein sequence: CASSFSGGYEQYF. Complete variable domain (other parts from reference TRBV7-3 and TRBJ2-7): GAGVSQTPSNKVTEKGKYVELRCDPISGHTALYWYRQSLGQGPEFLIYFQGTGAADDSGLPNDRFFAVRPEGSVSTLKIQRTERGDSAVYLCASSFSGGYEQYFGPGTRLTVT.